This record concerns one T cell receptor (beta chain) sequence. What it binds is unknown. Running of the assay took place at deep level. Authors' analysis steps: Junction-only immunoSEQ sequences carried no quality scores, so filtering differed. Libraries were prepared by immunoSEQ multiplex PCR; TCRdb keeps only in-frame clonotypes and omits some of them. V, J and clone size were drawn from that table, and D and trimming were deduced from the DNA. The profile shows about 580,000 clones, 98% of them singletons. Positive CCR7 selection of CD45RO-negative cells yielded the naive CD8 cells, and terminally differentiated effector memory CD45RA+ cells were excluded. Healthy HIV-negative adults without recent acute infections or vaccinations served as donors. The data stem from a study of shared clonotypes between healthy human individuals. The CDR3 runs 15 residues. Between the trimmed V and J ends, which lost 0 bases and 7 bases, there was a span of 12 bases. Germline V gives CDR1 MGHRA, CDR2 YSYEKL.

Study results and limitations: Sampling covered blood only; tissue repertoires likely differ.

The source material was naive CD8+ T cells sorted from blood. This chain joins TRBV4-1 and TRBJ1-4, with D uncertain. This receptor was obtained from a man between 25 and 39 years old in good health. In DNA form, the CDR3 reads TGCGCCAGCAGCCAAGAAGGCGGTGTTGGTGAAAAACTGTTTTTT. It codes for CASSQEGGVGEKLFF.